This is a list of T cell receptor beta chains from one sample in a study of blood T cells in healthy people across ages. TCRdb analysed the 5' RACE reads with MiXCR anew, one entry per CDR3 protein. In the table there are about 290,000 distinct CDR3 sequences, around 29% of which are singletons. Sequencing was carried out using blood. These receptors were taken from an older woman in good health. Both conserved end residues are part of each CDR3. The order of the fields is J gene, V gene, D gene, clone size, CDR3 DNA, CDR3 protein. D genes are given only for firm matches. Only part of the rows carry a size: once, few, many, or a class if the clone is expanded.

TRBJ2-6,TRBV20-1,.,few,TGCAGCCCCGTCTCTGGGGCCAACGTCCTGACTTTC,CSPVSGANVLTF
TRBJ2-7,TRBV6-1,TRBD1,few,TGTGCCATCGAACAGGGGGCTGGTGGGGGCGAGCAGTACTTC,CAIEQGAGGGEQYF
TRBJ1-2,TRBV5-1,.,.,TGCGCCAGCAGCTTGACAGGGTTGGATGGCTACACCTTC,CASSLTGLDGYTF
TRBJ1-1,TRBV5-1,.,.,TGCGCCAGCAGCGCCGGACGGGCCACTGAAGCTTTCTTT,CASSAGRATEAFF
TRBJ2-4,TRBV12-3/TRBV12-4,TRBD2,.,TGTGCCAGCAGTCGGACTAGCGGGAGATTCTGGGACAAAAACATTCAGTACTTC,CASSRTSGRFWDKNIQYF
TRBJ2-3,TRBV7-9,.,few,TGTGCCAGCAGCTTAGATACGCAGTATTTT,CASSLDTQYF
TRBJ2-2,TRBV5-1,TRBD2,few,TGCGCCAGCAGCTCCCGGACTAGCGGGACCGGGGAGCTGTTTTTT,CASSSRTSGTGELFF
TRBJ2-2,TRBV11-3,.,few,TGTGCCAGCAGCTTAGTCGGTAGCGGGGAGCTGTTTTTT,CASSLVGSGELFF
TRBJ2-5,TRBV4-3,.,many,TGCGCCAGCAGCCAAGAAGCCCGGGGTGAAGAGACCCAGTACTTC,CASSQEARGEETQYF
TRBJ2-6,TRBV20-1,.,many,TGCAGTGCTAGCACCTCCGGGACACCGGACTCTGGGGCCAACGTCCTGACTTTC,CSASTSGTPDSGANVLTF
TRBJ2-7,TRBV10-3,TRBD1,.,TGTGCCATCAGTGAGGGACAGGGGCCCTACGAGCAGTACTTC,CAISEGQGPYEQYF
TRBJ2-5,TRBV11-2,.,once,TGTGCCAGCAGCATAGGGCCTACCAGGGTGGAGACCCAGTACTTC,CASSIGPTRVETQYF
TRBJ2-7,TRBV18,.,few,TGTGCCAGCTCACCATACACCGAATACGAGCAGTACTTC,CASSPYTEYEQYF
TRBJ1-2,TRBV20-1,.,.,TGCAGTGCTAGGTGGGATGGCTACACCTTC,CSARWDGYTF
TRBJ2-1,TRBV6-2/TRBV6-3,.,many,TGTGCCAGCAGAGAGACTAGCTCCTACAATGAGCAGTTCTTC,CASRETSSYNEQFF
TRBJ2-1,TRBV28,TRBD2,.,TGTGCCAGCAGTTTAGGGGGACTAAGATACAATGAGCAGTTCTTC,CASSLGGLRYNEQFF
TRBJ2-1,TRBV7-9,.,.,TGTGCCACCCAGGGCAGCTCCTACAATGAGCAGTTCTTC,CATQGSSYNEQFF
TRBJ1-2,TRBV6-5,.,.,TGTGCCAGCAGTTACAATTTGGGGTATGGCTACACCTTC,CASSYNLGYGYTF
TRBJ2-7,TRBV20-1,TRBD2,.,TGCAGTGCTAGAGATCGAGCGGGAGGGTTCCACGAGCAGTACTTC,CSARDRAGGFHEQYF
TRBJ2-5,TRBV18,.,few,TGTGCCAGCTCACCGTTCGACGGAGAAATCCAAGAGACCCAGTACTTC,CASSPFDGEIQETQYF
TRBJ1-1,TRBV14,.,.,TGTGCCAGCAGCCAAATGTCCGTCATGAACACTGAAGCTTTCTTT,CASSQMSVMNTEAFF
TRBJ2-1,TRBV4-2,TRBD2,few,TGTGCCAGCAGCCAAGTTAAAGGCGGAGCGGGAGGAGTAAATGAGCAGTTCTTC,CASSQVKGGAGGVNEQFF
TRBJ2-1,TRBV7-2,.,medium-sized,TGTGCCAGCAGCTTAGTGGGAAATGAGCAGTTCTTC,CASSLVGNEQFF
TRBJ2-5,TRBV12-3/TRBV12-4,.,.,TGTGCCAGCAGTTTCGGAGGGGGTAGAGAGACCCAGTACTTC,CASSFGGGRETQYF
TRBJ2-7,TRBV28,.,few,TGTGCCAGCAGTTCGTGGACTCAATCTACCTACGAGCAGTACTTC,CASSSWTQSTYEQYF
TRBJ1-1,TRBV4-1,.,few,TGCGCCAGCAGCCAGCGGGACGTCATGAACACTGAAGCTTTCTTT,CASSQRDVMNTEAFF
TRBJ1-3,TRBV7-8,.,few,TGTGCCAGCAGCTCCCGGGACCTCTCTGGAAACACCATATATTTT,CASSSRDLSGNTIYF
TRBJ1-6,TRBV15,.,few,TGTGCCACCAGCAGAGTTGCGGGCATAAGCTCCTATAATTCACCCCTCCACTTT,CATSRVAGISSYNSPLHF
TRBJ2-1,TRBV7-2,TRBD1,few,TGTGCCAGCAGCTCCCGACAGGGGACGAACAATGAGCAGTTCTTC,CASSSRQGTNNEQFF
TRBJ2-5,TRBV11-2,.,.,TGTGCCAGCAGCTTAAATATGGTGGGTCAAGAGACCCAGTACTTC,CASSLNMVGQETQYF
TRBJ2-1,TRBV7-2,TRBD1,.,TGTGCCAGCAGATCAGGGGGGACAGGGATCTACAATGAGCAGTTCTTC,CASRSGGTGIYNEQFF
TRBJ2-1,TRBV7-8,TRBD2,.,TGTGCCAGCAGCTTATATACTAGCGATATCAATGAGCAGTTCTTC,CASSLYTSDINEQFF
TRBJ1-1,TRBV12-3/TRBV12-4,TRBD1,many,TGTGCCAGCAGCTCGCAGGGGGTGCGGACTGAAGCTTTCTTT,CASSSQGVRTEAFF
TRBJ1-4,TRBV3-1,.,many,TGTGCCAGCAGCCGCTCGAGTGAAAAACTGTTTTTT,CASSRSSEKLFF
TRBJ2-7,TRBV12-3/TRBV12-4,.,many,TGTGCCAGCAGCTTGGGGCTATACGAGCAGTACTTC,CASSLGLYEQYF
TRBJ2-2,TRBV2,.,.,TGTGCCAGCAGTCGGGAGTCCACCGGGGAGCTGTTTTTT,CASSRESTGELFF
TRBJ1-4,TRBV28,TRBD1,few,TGTGCCAGCAGACCCCAGGGGGCTTGGGGGAAACTGTTTTTT,CASRPQGAWGKLFF
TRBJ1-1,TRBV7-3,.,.,TGTGCCAGCAGCCCCTCGGACCGCAGGGCTGAAGCTTTCTTT,CASSPSDRRAEAFF
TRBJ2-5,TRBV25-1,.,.,TGTGCCAGCAGTGAACCGAGGAGTGGGGGAGAGACCCAGTACTTC,CASSEPRSGGETQYF
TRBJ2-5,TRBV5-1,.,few,TGCGCCAGCAGCAACCGCCAGGGGACCAAGGGGGAGACCCAGTACTTC,CASSNRQGTKGETQYF
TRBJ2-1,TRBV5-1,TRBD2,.,TGCGCCAGCATGGGGGGACTAGCGGACAATGAGCAGTTCTTC,CASMGGLADNEQFF
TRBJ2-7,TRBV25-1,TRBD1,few,TGTGCCTGCAGTGTGGACAGGGGGTACGAGCAGTACTTC,CACSVDRGYEQYF
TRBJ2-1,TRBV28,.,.,TGTGCCAGCAGTTCCCCTCTTGCGGGCTTTTACAATGAGCAGTTCTTC,CASSSPLAGFYNEQFF
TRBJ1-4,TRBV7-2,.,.,TGTGCCAGCAGCCTACAACAGGCTCATAATGAAAAACTGTTTTTT,CASSLQQAHNEKLFF
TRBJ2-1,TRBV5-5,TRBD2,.,TGTGCCAGCAGCTTGGGGTCTAGCGGCTCCTACAATGAGCAGTTCTTC,CASSLGSSGSYNEQFF
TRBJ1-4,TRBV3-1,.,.,TGTGCCAGCAGCCCACCGGGACTGGATGAAAAACTGTTTTTT,CASSPPGLDEKLFF
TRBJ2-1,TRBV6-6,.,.,TGTGCCAGCAGTTACGGGGACTACTCCAGGGGTGAGCAGTTCTTC,CASSYGDYSRGEQFF
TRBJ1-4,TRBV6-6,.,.,TGTGCCACAAAATCGGACGGAACTAATGAAAAACTGTTTTTT,CATKSDGTNEKLFF
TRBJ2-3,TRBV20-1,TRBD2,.,TGCAGTGCTAGAGTACTAGCGGGGGGAGTCACAGATACGCAGTATTTT,CSARVLAGGVTDTQYF
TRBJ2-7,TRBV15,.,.,TGTGCCACCAGCAGAGAGAGGCACTTCTCCTACGAGCAGTACTTC,CATSRERHFSYEQYF
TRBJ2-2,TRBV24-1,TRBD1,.,TGTGCCACCAGATCTCCTACCGGACAGGGGGGAACCGGGGAGCTGTTTTTT,CATRSPTGQGGTGELFF
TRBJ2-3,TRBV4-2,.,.,TGTGCCAGCAGCCAAGAAGAACAGTTCTCAGATACGCAGTATTTT,CASSQEEQFSDTQYF
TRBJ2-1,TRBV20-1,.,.,TGCAGTGCTAGGAGGCGGGCGAGGGACAATGAGCAGTTCTTC,CSARRRARDNEQFF
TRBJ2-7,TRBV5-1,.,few,TGCGCCAGCAGCTTGGCCTATGGACAGCCTTACGAGCAGTACTTC,CASSLAYGQPYEQYF
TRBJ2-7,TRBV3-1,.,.,TGTGCCAGCGGTTCGTCCTACGAGCAGTACTTC,CASGSSYEQYF